What follows are 13 T cell receptor beta chains derived from one specimen sequenced in a study of radiotherapy plus CTLA-4 blockade in lung cancer. The data were produced by immunoSEQ multiplex PCR, yet TCRdb's version contains in-frame clones alone and is incomplete. The sample holds 90,000 or so clones, roughly four fifths seen once. The input for sequencing was peripheral blood, taken from a patient treated with radiotherapy plus ipilimumab. The receptor set was obtained from a human donor with non-small cell lung cancer who had stable disease on radiotherapy plus ipilimumab.

This clone has more than one count but fewer than ten. V and J are TRBV19 and TRBJ1-5; unclear D gene. This CDR3 has 14 amino acids. Germline V gene sequence: CDR1 LNHDA, CDR2 SQIVND (reference sequence). Trimming stripped 5 bases from V and 4 bases from J, with 12 bases between. CDR3 in DNA: TGTGCCAGTAGTTTACCGGGGTTAAATCAGCCCCAGCATTTT. Translation: CASSLPGLNQPQHF.

The genes are TRBV9 and TRBJ2-7, with no clear D. Germline V lookup: CDR1 SGDLS, CDR2 YYNGEE. The CDR3 length is 14 residues. Trimming stripped 0 bases from V and 0 bases from J, with 7 bases between. CDR3 sequence reads: CASSVGQSSYEQYF. CDR3 coding DNA: TGTGCCAGCAGCGTAGGGCAGAGCTCCTACGAGCAGTACTTC. The whole variable domain, remainder taken from reference TRBV9 and TRBJ2-7, is DSGVTQTPKHLITATGQRVTLRCSPRSGDLSVYWYQQSLDQGLQFLIQYYNGEERAKGNILERFSAQQFPDLHSELNLSSLELGDSALYFCASSVGQSSYEQYFGPGTRLTVT.

V is TRBV7-8 and J is TRBJ2-1, with D possibly being TRBD2 (6 bases). CDR3 size: 16 residues. Germline V gene lookup returns CDR1 SGHVS and CDR2 FQNEAQ. The V and J ends lost 5 bases and 6 bases respectively, with 20 bases between them. The CDR3 sequence: CASSPFSAGSGNEQFF. The CDR3 bases are TGTGCCAGCAGCCCATTTTCGGCGGGAAGCGGCAATGAGCAGTTCTTC.

The chain recombines TRBV10-1 with TRBJ2-7; the D gene is possibly TRBD1 (6 bases). The CDR3 is 12 residues long. CDR1 is WNHNN and CDR2 is SYGVQD in the germline V gene (reference sequence). V shed 6 bases and J shed 3 bases, with 9 bases lying between them. The CDR3 nucleotides read TGCGCCAGCAGCACAGGGAACTACGAGCAGTACTTC. As protein: CASSTGNYEQYF.

The V and J genes are TRBV19 and TRBJ1-6; D ambiguous. V was trimmed by 6 bases and J by 0 bases, leaving 9 bases between them. Germline CDR1 and CDR2: LNHDA and SQIVND (reference sequence). This CDR3 is built from 15 residues. CDR3 DNA: TGTGCCAGTAGAATACGAAGCTCCTATAATTCACCCCTCCACTTT. This codes for CASRIRSSYNSPLHF.

The chain has TRBV5-4 and TRBJ2-1; no clear D gene. V was shortened by 3 bases and J by 7 bases, with 14 bases between the two germline ends. The V gene's germline CDR1 is SGHNT and CDR2 YYREEE (reference sequence). The CDR3 runs 14 residues. The CDR3: CASSSTTRVNEQFF. CDR3 bases: TGTGCCAGCAGCTCAACTACTCGGGTGAATGAGCAGTTCTTC.

V is TRBV11-1 and J is TRBJ2-7; 10 nucleotides align to TRBD2. From germline, CDR1 is SGHAT and CDR2 FQDESV (reference sequence). The CDR3 runs 17 residues. V trimming: 1 base; J trimming: 3 bases; junction bases outside the gene matches: 9. Here the CDR3 reads CASSLGSVAGGLYEQYF. The CDR3 DNA reads as TGTGCCAGCAGCTTAGGTAGTGTAGCGGGAGGACTCTACGAGCAGTACTTC.

The chain joins TRBV7-2 to TRBJ1-5; 7 nucleotides line up with TRBD1. V was clipped by 0 bases and J by 6 bases; unmatched bases: 2. From germline, CDR1 is SGHTA and CDR2 FQGNSA. This CDR3 has 14 amino acids. The CDR3 loop is CASSLAGGGQPQHF. CDR3 DNA: TGTGCCAGCAGCTTAGCAGGGGGCGGTCAGCCCCAGCATTTT.

The rearrangement uses TRBV29-1 and TRBJ2-3; D not certain. Trimming removed 3 bases from V and 1 base from J, with 8 bases in between. Germline CDR1 reads SQVTM; CDR2 reads ANQGSEA. This CDR3 spans 13 amino acids. CDR3 bases: TGCAGCGTTGATGACCCCCGCACAGATACGCAGTATTTT. This sequence encodes CSVDDPRTDTQYF.

The chain uses TRBV10-1 and TRBJ2-1, with D possibly being TRBD2 (6 bases). Trimming shortened V by 1 base and J by 6 bases, and 10 bases separated the two germline ends. Germline CDR1 and CDR2: WNHNN and SYGVQD (reference sequence). This CDR3 region has 14 residues. The chain's CDR3 is CASSEYGGGNEQFF. In DNA, the CDR3 is TGCGCCAGCAGTGAGTATGGGGGAGGCAATGAGCAGTTCTTC.

Only a few counts were recorded for this clone. The chain uses TRBV10-3 and TRBJ2-3; D gene uncertain. The CDR3 contains 13 residues. V dropped 6 bases and J dropped 2 bases, with 9 bases sitting between them. Germline V gives CDR1 ENHRY, CDR2 SYGVKD. The CDR3 loop is CAISYGDTDTQYF. In DNA form, the CDR3 reads TGTGCCATCAGCTATGGAGACACAGATACGCAGTATTTT.

V usage is TRBV28 and J usage is TRBJ1-1; no clear D gene. This CDR3 contains 13 residues. Germline CDR1 reads MDHEN; CDR2 reads SYDVKM. The V end lost 4 bases, the J end lost 10 bases, and 16 bases lay between the germline ends. The DNA for the CDR3 is TGTGCCAGCAGTTCGTCGGGATCCCCTTTAGCTTTCTTT. Translating it yields CASSSSGSPLAFF.

The J gene is TRBJ2-3, the V gene TRBV15; the D is unclear. The CDR3 sequence is 15 residues long. CDR1 and CDR2 from the germline V gene are LNHNV and YYDKDF (reference sequence). V lost 1 base and J lost 0, with 8 bases in between. The DNA of the CDR3 is TGTGCCACCAGCAGAGGGGCCGCTAGCACAGATACGCAGTATTTT. The encoded protein is CATSRGAASTDTQYF. Variable domain in full (rest from reference TRBV15 and TRBJ2-3): DAMVIQNPRYQVTQFGKPVTLSCSQTLNHNVMYWYQQKSSQAPKLLFHYYDKDFNNEADTPDNFQSRRPNTSFCFLDIRSPGLGDTAMYLCATSRGAASTDTQYFGPGTRLTVL.